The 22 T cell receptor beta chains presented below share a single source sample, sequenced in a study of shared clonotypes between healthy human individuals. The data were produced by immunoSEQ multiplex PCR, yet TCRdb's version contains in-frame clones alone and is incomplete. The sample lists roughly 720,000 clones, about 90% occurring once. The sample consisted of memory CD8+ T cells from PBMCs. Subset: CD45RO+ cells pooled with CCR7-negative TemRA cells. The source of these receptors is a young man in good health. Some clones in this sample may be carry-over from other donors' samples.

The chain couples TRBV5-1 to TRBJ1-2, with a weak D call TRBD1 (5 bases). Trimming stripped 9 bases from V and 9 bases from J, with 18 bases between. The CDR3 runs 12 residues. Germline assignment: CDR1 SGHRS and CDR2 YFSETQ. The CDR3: CATRVGLDSYTF. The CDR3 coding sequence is TGCGCCACCCGAGTTGGTTTGGACAGCTACACCTTC.

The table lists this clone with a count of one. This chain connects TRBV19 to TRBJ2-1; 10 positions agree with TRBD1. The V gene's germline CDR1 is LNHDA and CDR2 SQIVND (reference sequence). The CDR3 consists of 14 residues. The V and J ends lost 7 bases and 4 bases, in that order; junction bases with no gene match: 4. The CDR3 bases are TGTGCCAGTACAACGGGACAGGGGTACAATGAGCAGTTCTTC. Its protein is CASTTGQGYNEQFF. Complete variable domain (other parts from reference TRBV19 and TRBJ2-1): DGGITQSPKYLFRKEGQNVTLSCEQNLNHDAMYWYRQDPGQGLRLIYYSQIVNDFQKGDIAEGYSVSREKKESFPLTVTSAQKNPTAFYLCASTTGQGYNEQFFGPGTRLTVL.

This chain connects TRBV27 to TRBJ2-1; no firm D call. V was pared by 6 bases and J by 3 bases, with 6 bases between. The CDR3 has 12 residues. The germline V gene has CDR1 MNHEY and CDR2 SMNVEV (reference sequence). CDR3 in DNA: TGTGCCAGCAGGTCTGGCTACAATGAGCAGTTCTTC. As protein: CASRSGYNEQFF.

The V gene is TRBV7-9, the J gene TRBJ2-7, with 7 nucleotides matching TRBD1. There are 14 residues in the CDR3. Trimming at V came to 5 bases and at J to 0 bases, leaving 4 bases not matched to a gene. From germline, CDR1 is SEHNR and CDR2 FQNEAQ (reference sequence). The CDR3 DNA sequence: TGTGCCAGCAGCACCTGGGACAGCTCCTACGAGCAGTACTTC. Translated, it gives CASSTWDSSYEQYF. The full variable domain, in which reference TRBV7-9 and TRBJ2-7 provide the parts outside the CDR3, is DTGVSQNPRHKITKRGQNVTFRCDPISEHNRLYWYRQTLGQGPEFLTYFQNEAQLEKSRLLSDRFSAERPKGSFSTLEIQRTEQGDSAMYLCASSTWDSSYEQYFGPGTRLTVT.

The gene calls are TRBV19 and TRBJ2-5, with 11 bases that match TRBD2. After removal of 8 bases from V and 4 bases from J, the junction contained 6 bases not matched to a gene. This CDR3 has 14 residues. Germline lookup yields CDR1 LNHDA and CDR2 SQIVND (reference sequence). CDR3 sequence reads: CASGTSGRTETQYF. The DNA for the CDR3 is TGTGCCAGTGGAACTAGCGGGAGAACAGAGACCCAGTACTTC.

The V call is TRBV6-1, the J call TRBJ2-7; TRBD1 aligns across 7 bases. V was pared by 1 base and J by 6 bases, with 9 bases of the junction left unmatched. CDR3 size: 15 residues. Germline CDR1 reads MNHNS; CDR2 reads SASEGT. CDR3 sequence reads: CASSEGPGGRFEQYF. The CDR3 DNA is TGTGCCAGCAGTGAAGGGCCAGGGGGTCGGTTCGAGCAGTACTTC.

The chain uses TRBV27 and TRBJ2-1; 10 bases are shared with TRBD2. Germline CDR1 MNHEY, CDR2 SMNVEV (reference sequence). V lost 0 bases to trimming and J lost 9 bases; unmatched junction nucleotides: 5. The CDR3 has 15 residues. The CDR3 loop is CASSLSASGSGEQFF. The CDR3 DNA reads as TGTGCCAGCAGTTTATCGGCTAGCGGGAGTGGTGAGCAGTTCTTC.

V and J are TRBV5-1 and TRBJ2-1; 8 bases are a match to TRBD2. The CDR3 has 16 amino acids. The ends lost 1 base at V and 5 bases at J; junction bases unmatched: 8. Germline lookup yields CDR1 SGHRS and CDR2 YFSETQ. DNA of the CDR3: TGCGCCAGCAGCTTGATTGTACTAGCGGAGAACAATGAGCAGTTCTTC. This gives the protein CASSLIVLAENNEQFF.

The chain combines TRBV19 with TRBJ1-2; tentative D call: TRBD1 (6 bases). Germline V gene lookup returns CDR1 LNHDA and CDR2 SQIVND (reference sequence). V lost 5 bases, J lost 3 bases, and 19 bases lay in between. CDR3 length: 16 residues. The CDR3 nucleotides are TGTGCCAGTAGTTGGGGACAATTCGCTCTTGACTATGGCTACACCTTC. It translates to CASSWGQFALDYGYTF.

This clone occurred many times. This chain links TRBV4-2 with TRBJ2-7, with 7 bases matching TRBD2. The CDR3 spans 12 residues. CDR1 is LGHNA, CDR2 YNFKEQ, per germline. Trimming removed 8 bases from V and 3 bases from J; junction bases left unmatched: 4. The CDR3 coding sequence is TGTGCCAGCTCAGTAGCGGGCTACGAGCAGTACTTC. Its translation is CASSVAGYEQYF.

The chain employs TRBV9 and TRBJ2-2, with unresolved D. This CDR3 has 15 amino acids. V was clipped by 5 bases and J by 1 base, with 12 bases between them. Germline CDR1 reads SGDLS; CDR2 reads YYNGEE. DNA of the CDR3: TGTGCCAGCAGTGCGCCGGAGATGAACACCGGGGAGCTGTTTTTT. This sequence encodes CASSAPEMNTGELFF.

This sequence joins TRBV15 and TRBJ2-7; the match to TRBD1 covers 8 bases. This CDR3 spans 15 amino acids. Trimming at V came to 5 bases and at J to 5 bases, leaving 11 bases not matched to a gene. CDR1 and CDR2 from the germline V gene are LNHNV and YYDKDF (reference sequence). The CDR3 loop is CATSEYRDRTNEQYF. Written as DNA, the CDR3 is TGTGCCACCAGCGAATACCGGGACAGGACGAACGAGCAGTACTTC.

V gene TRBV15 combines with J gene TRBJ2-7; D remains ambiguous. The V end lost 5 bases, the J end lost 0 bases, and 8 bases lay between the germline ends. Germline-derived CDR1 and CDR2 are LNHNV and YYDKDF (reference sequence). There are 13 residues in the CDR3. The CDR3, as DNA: TGTGCCACCAGCGCATCAGACTCCTACGAGCAGTACTTC. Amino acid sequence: CATSASDSYEQYF.

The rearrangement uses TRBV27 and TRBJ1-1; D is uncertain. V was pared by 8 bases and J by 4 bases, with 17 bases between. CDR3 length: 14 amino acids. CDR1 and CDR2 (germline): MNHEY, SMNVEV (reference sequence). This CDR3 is CASVAKGWGTEAFF. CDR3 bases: TGTGCCAGCGTCGCCAAAGGATGGGGCACTGAAGCTTTCTTT.

The CDR3 loop reads CASSVDARWAGGVGTEAFF. The CDR3 nucleotides are TGTGCCAGCAGCGTAGATGCCCGCTGGGCAGGGGGCGTAGGCACTGAAGCTTTCTTT. This chain uses TRBV9 with TRBJ1-1; 8 bases map to TRBD1. The ends lost 0 bases at V and 4 bases at J; junction bases unmatched: 17. There are 19 residues in the CDR3. From germline, CDR1 is SGDLS and CDR2 YYNGEE.

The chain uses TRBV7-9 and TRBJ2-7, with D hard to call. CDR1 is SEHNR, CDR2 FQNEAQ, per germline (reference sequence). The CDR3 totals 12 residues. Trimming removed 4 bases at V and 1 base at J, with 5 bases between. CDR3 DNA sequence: TGTGCCAGCAGCTCGACTTCCTACGAGCAGTACTTC. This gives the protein CASSSTSYEQYF.

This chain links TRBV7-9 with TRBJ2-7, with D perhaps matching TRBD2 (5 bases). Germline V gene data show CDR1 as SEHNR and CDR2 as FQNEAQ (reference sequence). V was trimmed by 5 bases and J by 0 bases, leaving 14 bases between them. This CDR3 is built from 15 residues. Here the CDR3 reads CASSPPWESSYEQYF. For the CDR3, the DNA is TGTGCCAGCAGCCCTCCATGGGAGAGCTCCTACGAGCAGTACTTC.

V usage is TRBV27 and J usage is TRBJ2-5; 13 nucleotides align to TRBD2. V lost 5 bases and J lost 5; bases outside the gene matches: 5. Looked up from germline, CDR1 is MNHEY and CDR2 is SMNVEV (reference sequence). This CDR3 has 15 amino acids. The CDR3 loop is CASSPGTSGMETQYF. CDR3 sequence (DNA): TGTGCCAGCAGTCCCGGGACTAGCGGGATGGAGACCCAGTACTTC.

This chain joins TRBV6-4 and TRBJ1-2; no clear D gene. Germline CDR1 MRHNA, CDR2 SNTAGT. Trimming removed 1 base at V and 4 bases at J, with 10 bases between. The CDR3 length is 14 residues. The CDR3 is CASSDYAGSYGYTF. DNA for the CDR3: TGTGCCAGCAGTGACTATGCGGGCTCCTATGGCTACACCTTC.

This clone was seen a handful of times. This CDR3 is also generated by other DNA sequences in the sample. Written as DNA, the CDR3 is TGCAGCGTTGAAAATGTGTCCGAAGCTTTCTTT. Residues: CSVENVSEAFF. The chain is built from TRBV29-1 and TRBJ1-1; D is unresolved. Germline-derived CDR1 and CDR2 are SQVTM and ANQGSEA. This CDR3 is 11 amino acids long. Between the trimmed V and J ends, which lost 2 bases and 8 bases, there was a span of 9 bases.

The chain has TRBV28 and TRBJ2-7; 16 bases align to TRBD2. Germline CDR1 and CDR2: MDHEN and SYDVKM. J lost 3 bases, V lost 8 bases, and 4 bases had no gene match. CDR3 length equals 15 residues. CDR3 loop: CASSGTSGRVYEQYF. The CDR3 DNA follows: TGTGCCAGCTCCGGGACTAGCGGGAGGGTCTACGAGCAGTACTTC.

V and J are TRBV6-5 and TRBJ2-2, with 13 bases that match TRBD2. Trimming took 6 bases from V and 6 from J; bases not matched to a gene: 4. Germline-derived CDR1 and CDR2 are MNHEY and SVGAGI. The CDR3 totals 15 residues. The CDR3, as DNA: TGTGCCAGCAGGCCCGGACTAGCGGGAGCCGGGGAGCTGTTTTTT. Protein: CASRPGLAGAGELFF.